The next 32 T cell receptor beta chains were all read from a single sample in a study of cytomegalovirus exposure and HLA in healthy donors. Amplification used 60 Vbeta primers and 13 Jbeta primers. Sequencing was performed with immunoSEQ multiplex PCR; in TCRdb, only in-frame clones are kept and a portion is missing. Of approximately 150,000 clones detected, roughly 80% appear once; the ten largest clones hold around 2.3%. The sequencing input was PBMCs. The receptors come from a male donor in good health and CMV-seronegative.

The chain combines TRBV5-6 with TRBJ2-7; 7 nucleotides match TRBD1. The CDR3 covers 15 residues. The V gene's germline CDR1 is SGHDT and CDR2 YYEEEE. V lost 1 base, J lost 4 bases, and 8 bases stayed unmatched. CDR3 residues: CASSLSWDRAYEQYF. In nucleotides, the CDR3 is TGTGCCAGCAGCTTGTCGTGGGACAGAGCATACGAGCAGTACTTC.

The DNA of the CDR3 is TGCGCCAGCAGTACGGGACAGGCCTACACCGGGGAGCTGTTTTTT. It translates to CASSTGQAYTGELFF. The chain joins TRBV10-2 to TRBJ2-2, with 8 bases that match TRBD1. Germline V gene sequence: CDR1 WSHSY, CDR2 SAAADI. V shed 5 bases and J 3 bases; nucleotides not matched to a gene: 5. CDR3 length equals 15 residues.

This sequence joins TRBV5-1 and TRBJ2-1, with 8 bases lining up with TRBD1. Trimming cost V 3 bases and J 0 bases; bases outside gene matches: 5. Germline V CDR1 and CDR2: SGHRS, YFSETQ. This CDR3 region has 16 residues. The CDR3 region is CASSSQGAFSYNEQFF. CDR3 bases: TGCGCCAGCAGCTCGCAGGGGGCTTTCTCCTACAATGAGCAGTTCTTC.

The J gene is TRBJ1-6, the V gene TRBV7-2, with D unclear. This CDR3 is 14 amino acids long. V dropped 5 bases and J dropped 8 bases, with 13 bases sitting between them. The germline V gene has CDR1 SGHTA and CDR2 FQGNSA. The CDR3 sequence: CASSVTSDHSPLHF. In nucleotides, the CDR3 is TGTGCCAGCAGCGTAACCTCAGATCATTCACCCCTCCACTTT.

There are a few counts of this clone. V is TRBV12-5 and J is TRBJ1-5; D gene uncertain. Germline CDR1 is LGHNT and CDR2 is FRNRAP. Trimming stripped 6 bases from V and 1 base from J, with 16 bases between. CDR3 length: 16 residues. CDR3 sequence (DNA): TGTGCTAGTGGCGACCCCGCGGGAGGGAGCAATCAGCCCCAGCATTTT. This codes for CASGDPAGGSNQPQHF.

The rearrangement links TRBV5-4 to TRBJ2-3; possibly TRBD1 for D (6 bases). Germline lookup yields CDR1 SGHNT and CDR2 YYREEE (reference sequence). The CDR3 consists of 15 residues. V lost 0 bases and J 2 bases, leaving 10 bases between the germline ends. CDR3 bases: TGTGCCAGCAGCTTGGACAGGGACGACACAGATACGCAGTATTTT. Translating gives CASSLDRDDTDTQYF.

This clone was picked up a small number of times. The CDR3 DNA follows: TGCGCCAGCAGCGGGGACAGAGAAGAAGCTTTCTTT. It yields the protein CASSGDREEAFF. V gene TRBV10-1 combines with J gene TRBJ1-1, with 7 bases aligning to TRBD1. The CDR3 is 12 amino acids. Germline lookup yields CDR1 WNHNN and CDR2 SYGVQD (reference sequence). The junction had 6 bases not matched to a gene; V was cut back by 6 bases and J by 8 bases.

This clone was observed a few times. The chain joins TRBV19 to TRBJ2-7; 8 nucleotides align to TRBD1. With V trimmed by 4 bases and J by 11 bases, 13 bases remained unmatched. Germline assignment: CDR1 LNHDA and CDR2 SQIVND (reference sequence). The length of the CDR3 is 14 residues. CDR3 coding DNA: TGTGCCAGTAGTACCGGACAGGGCCAGAATCGGGAGTACTTC. Translation gives CASSTGQGQNREYF.

This sequence joins TRBV6-5 and TRBJ2-7; D not certain. There are 14 residues in the CDR3. The germline V gene encodes CDR1 MNHEY and CDR2 SVGAGI. V shed 6 bases and J shed 0 bases, with 12 bases lying between them. The CDR3 spells CASSHRTSSYEQYF. The CDR3 coding sequence is TGTGCCAGCAGCCACAGAACCAGCTCCTACGAGCAGTACTTC.

The sample holds one count of this clone. The J gene is TRBJ2-2, the V gene TRBV6-9; D may be TRBD2 (6 bases). Germline values: CDR1 MNHGY, CDR2 SVAAGI. Trimming left V 3 bases short and J 5 bases short, with 19 bases between. CDR3 length equals 17 residues. CDR3 coding DNA: TGTGCCAGCAGTTACCCCCCGGGCGCAGGGAGGACCGGGGAGCTGTTTTTT. Its protein product is CASSYPPGAGRTGELFF.

This chain uses TRBV21-1 with TRBJ1-4. TRBV21-1 counts as a pseudogene. The CDR3 is 15 amino acids. For the CDR3, the DNA is TGTGCCAGCAGCCCCCGGGAGGGAGGTAATGAAAAACTGTTTTTT. Its translation is CASSPREGGNEKLFF.

V usage is TRBV6-5 and J usage is TRBJ1-1; possibly TRBD1 for D (5 bases). Trimming took off 5 bases at V and 5 bases at J, with 9 bases between the two ends. The CDR3 length is 12 residues. The germline V gene has CDR1 MNHEY and CDR2 SVGAGI. CDR3 region: CASSRGGTEAFF. For the CDR3, the DNA is TGTGCCAGCAGTCGGGGGGGTACTGAAGCTTTCTTT.

This clone has just one count. The chain employs TRBV5-1 and TRBJ1-1; a weak D match, TRBD1 (5 bases). Germline V lookup: CDR1 SGHRS, CDR2 YFSETQ. The CDR3 runs to 14 residues. Trimming pared 0 bases from V and 0 bases from J, leaving 6 bases between. The CDR3 bases are TGCGCCAGCAGCTTGGGGGGGGTGAACACTGAAGCTTTCTTT. Its protein is CASSLGGVNTEAFF. Full variable domain (remainder filled in from reference TRBV5-1 and TRBJ1-1): KAGVTQTPRYLIKTRGQQVTLSCSPISGHRSVSWYQQTPGQGLQFLFEYFSETQRNKGNFPGRFSGRQFSNSRSEMNVSTLELGDSALYLCASSLGGVNTEAFFGQGTRLTVV.

The V gene is TRBV7-9, the J gene TRBJ1-2; D is undetermined. Germline-derived CDR1 and CDR2 are SEHNR and FQNEAQ (reference sequence). The V gene lost 3 bases and the J gene lost 4 bases, with 12 bases spanning the gap. CDR3 length equals 14 residues. In DNA form, the CDR3 reads TGTGCCAGCAGCTTGGGAGGGCTCGGCTATGGCTACACCTTC. Amino acid sequence: CASSLGGLGYGYTF.

V usage is TRBV18 and J usage is TRBJ1-5, with TRBD1 matching 10 bases. Per the germline V gene, CDR1 is KGHSH and CDR2 is LQKENI. V dropped 3 bases and J dropped 6; count of bases not matched to a gene: 5. The CDR3 extends over 15 amino acids. In DNA form, the CDR3 reads TGTGCCAGCTCACCCGGGACAGGGGATGCTCAGCCCCAGCATTTT. It codes for CASSPGTGDAQPQHF.

The rearrangement joins TRBV5-5 to TRBJ1-3; the match to TRBD1 covers 7 bases. The CDR3 consists of 16 residues. Unmatched junction bases numbered 6, after V lost 0 bases and J lost 3 bases. Germline CDR1 reads SGHKS; CDR2 reads YYEKEE (reference sequence). CDR3 bases: TGTGCCAGCAGCTTGGCCTGGACAGGCGGTGGAAACACCATATATTTT. This sequence encodes CASSLAWTGGGNTIYF.

This clone was detected a few times. The chain couples TRBV7-9 to TRBJ2-7, with D possibly matching TRBD2 (5 bases). Trimming took off 5 bases at V and 3 bases at J, with 14 bases between the two ends. CDR1 and CDR2 from the germline V gene are SEHNR and FQNEAQ (reference sequence). This CDR3 has 14 amino acids. The CDR3 DNA reads TGTGCCAGCAGCCCCCGCACAGAGGGCTACGAGCAGTACTTC. Translation: CASSPRTEGYEQYF.

The chain combines TRBV4-2 with TRBJ2-2, with TRBD1 matching 10 bases. CDR3 length: 16 residues. The germline gives CDR1 LGHNA, CDR2 YNFKEQ. V was clipped by 4 bases and J by 2 bases; unmatched bases: 4. The CDR3 reads CASSPRQGANTGELFF. CDR3 nucleotides: TGTGCCAGCAGCCCCCGACAGGGGGCAAACACCGGGGAGCTGTTTTTT.

The rearrangement joins TRBV5-4 to TRBJ2-5, with D perhaps TRBD1 (5 bases). The last part of the DNA fits TRBJ2-7 better; the J call may be wrong. The length of the CDR3 is 15 residues. Germline values: CDR1 SGHNT, CDR2 YYREEE (reference sequence). This CDR3 reads CASSLENRWKSEQYF. In DNA, the CDR3 is TGTGCCAGCAGCTTGGAAAACAGGTGGAAGAGCGAGCAGTACTTC.

The chain joins TRBV2 to TRBJ2-7; D possibly corresponds to TRBD1 (5 bases). V dropped 4 bases and J dropped 4 bases, with 11 bases sitting between them. This CDR3 is built from 13 residues. From germline, CDR1 is SNHLY and CDR2 FYNNEI. The CDR3 is CASSGVGAYEQYF. CDR3 DNA: TGTGCCAGCAGTGGGGTTGGGGCATACGAGCAGTACTTC.

This clone has more than one count but fewer than ten. The chain carries TRBV25-1 and TRBJ1-2; 11 bases agree with TRBD1. Germline values: CDR1 MGHDK, CDR2 SYGVNS. The CDR3 sequence is 16 residues long. V shed 2 bases, J shed 6 bases, and the junction held 8 bases outside the gene matches. The DNA of the CDR3 is TGTGCCAGCAGTGAAATGTTAGGGACAGGGGGGAATGGCTACACCTTC. This codes for CASSEMLGTGGNGYTF.

The chain is built from TRBV11-3 and TRBJ1-4, with D unclear. V dropped 0 bases and J dropped 0 bases, with 11 bases sitting between them. CDR3 size: 17 residues. Germline CDR1 reads SGHNT; CDR2 reads YENEEA. This chain's CDR3 is CASSLDPADTTNEKLFF. The CDR3 DNA follows: TGTGCCAGCAGCTTAGATCCCGCAGACACAACTAATGAAAAACTGTTTTTT.

This rearrangement joins TRBV4-1 to TRBJ1-1, with 9 bases identical to TRBD1. CDR1 MGHRA and CDR2 YSYEKL come from the germline V gene. The CDR3 consists of 15 residues. J gave up 8 bases and V 2 bases, and 9 bases lay outside the gene matches. CDR3 residues: CASSQITDRGIEAFF. The DNA for the CDR3 is TGCGCCAGCAGCCAAATTACGGACAGGGGCATAGAAGCTTTCTTT.

J is TRBJ2-7 and V is TRBV4-1; 9 bases map to TRBD1. The CDR3 extends over 16 amino acids. V dropped 1 base and J dropped 4; count of bases not matched to a gene: 8. Germline assignment: CDR1 MGHRA and CDR2 YSYEKL. CDR3 sequence (DNA): TGCGCCAGCAGCCAAGCATCGGGACAGGGCTTTTACGAGCAGTACTTC. This translates into CASSQASGQGFYEQYF.

This chain links TRBV6-6 with TRBJ1-5; unclear D gene. CDR3 length: 16 residues. V lost 2 bases, J lost 5 bases, and 16 bases lay in between. The germline V gene has CDR1 MNHNY and CDR2 SVGAGI (reference sequence). CDR3 coding DNA: TGTGCCAGCAGTTACCGCACCGGGGTGGTTTATCAGCCCCAGCATTTT. Amino acid sequence: CASSYRTGVVYQPQHF.

The chain combines TRBV6-1 with TRBJ1-4; D unresolved. The V gene's germline CDR1 is MNHNS and CDR2 SASEGT. The CDR3 runs 15 residues. Trimming stripped 6 bases from V and 5 bases from J, with 16 bases between. The CDR3 loop is CASRAGSASNEKLFF. The CDR3 DNA reads as TGTGCCAGCAGGGCCGGGTCGGCCTCGAATGAAAAACTGTTTTTT.

The rearrangement links TRBV6-5 to TRBJ2-7, with D maybe TRBD1 (6 bases). V shed 6 bases and J shed 0 bases, with 9 bases lying between them. This CDR3 has 13 residues. The V gene's germline CDR1 is MNHEY and CDR2 SVGAGI. The CDR3 loop reads CASSRGGSYEQYF. For the CDR3, the DNA is TGTGCCAGCAGCCGAGGGGGCTCCTACGAGCAGTACTTC.

The chain carries TRBV2 and TRBJ2-5, with 7 bases that match TRBD1. Germline values: CDR1 SNHLY, CDR2 FYNNEI. Germline trimming cut 6 bases from V and 5 bases from J; bases unmatched to any gene: 12. The CDR3 extends over 15 amino acids. Here the CDR3 DNA reads TGTGCCAGCAGCTTGAGACAGGGCAGTGGGGAGACCCAGTACTTC. Protein sequence: CASSLRQGSGETQYF.

This clone was seen once. V gene TRBV27 combines with J gene TRBJ1-6; TRBD1 matches 10 bases. The trim removed 3 bases at V and 6 bases at J, leaving 2 bases unmatched. Per germline, CDR1 MNHEY and CDR2 SMNVEV (reference sequence). The CDR3 loop spans 15 amino acids. In nucleotides, the CDR3 is TGTGCCAGCAGTTTTTGGACAGGGGGTAATTCACCCCTCCACTTT. The encoded protein is CASSFWTGGNSPLHF.

The chain carries TRBV27 and TRBJ2-7; D possibly corresponds to TRBD2 (6 bases). V was clipped by 6 bases and J by 5 bases, with 20 bases between them. Germline-derived CDR1 and CDR2 are MNHEY and SMNVEV (reference sequence). The CDR3 consists of 15 residues. CDR3 DNA: TGTGCCAGCAGCAGCGGGTCCCCGAGGATCCACGAGCAGTACTTC. Translated: CASSSGSPRIHEQYF.

A single count supports this clone. This chain joins TRBV4-2 and TRBJ1-2; D call uncertain. The CDR3 is 14 amino acids. The V end lost 3 bases, the J end lost 2 bases, and 10 bases lay between the germline ends. Germline V CDR1 and CDR2: LGHNA, YNFKEQ. The CDR3, as DNA: TGTGCCAGCAGCCAGACCACGGGGAACTATGGCTACACCTTC. Translated: CASSQTTGNYGYTF.

This chain joins TRBV9 and TRBJ1-5; a possible D gene is TRBD1 (6 bases). Germline V lookup: CDR1 SGDLS, CDR2 YYNGEE. The CDR3 contains 14 residues. Trimming removed 1 base from V and 6 bases from J, with 11 bases in between. CDR3 DNA: TGTGCCAGCAGCGTACAGGGGTCAGGTCAGCCCCAGCATTTT. Translation gives CASSVQGSGQPQHF.